This paragraph reports one TCR beta chain. Assay used: immunoSEQ multiplex PCR; TCRdb lists only in-frame clones, some missing. The top ten hold 15% to 20% of the sample, which has 85,000 to 110,000 clones, around 89% seen once. The data were taken from a study of control samples from healthy donors and cancer patients. Per germline, CDR1 GTSNPN and CDR2 SVGIG (reference sequence). Trimming took 2 bases from V and 1 from J, leaving 11 bases between them. This CDR3 comprises 14 residues. The chain employs TRBV30 and TRBJ2-5; tentatively, D is TRBD2 (5 bases). This sequence originates from a man aged 55 to 70 with lung cancer. The sample comprised PBMCs. The CDR3 spells CAWSTGSVQETQYF. DNA for the CDR3: TGTGCCTGGAGTACGGGGTCCGTCCAAGAGACCCAGTACTTC.